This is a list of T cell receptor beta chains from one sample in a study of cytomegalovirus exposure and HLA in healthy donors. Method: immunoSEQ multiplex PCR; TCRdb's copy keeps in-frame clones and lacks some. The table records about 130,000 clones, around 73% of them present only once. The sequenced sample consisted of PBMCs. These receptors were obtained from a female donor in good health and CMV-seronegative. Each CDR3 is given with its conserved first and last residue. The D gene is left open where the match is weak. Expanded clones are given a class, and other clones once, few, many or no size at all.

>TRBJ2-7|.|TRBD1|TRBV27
CASSRQGTSYEQYF
TGTGCCAGCAGTAGACAGGGTACCTCCTACGAGCAGTACTTC
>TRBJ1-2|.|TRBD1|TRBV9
CASSATGQGRFNYGYTF
TGTGCCAGCAGCGCCACGGGACAGGGGCGATTTAACTATGGCTACACCTTC
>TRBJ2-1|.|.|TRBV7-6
CASSLVPSSSSYNEQFF
TGTGCCAGCAGCTTAGTCCCTAGTTCAAGCTCCTACAATGAGCAGTTCTTC
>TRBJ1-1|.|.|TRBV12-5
CASGLWEGPSEAFF
TGTGCTAGTGGTTTGTGGGAGGGTCCCTCTGAAGCTTTCTTT
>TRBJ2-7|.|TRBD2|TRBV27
CASSRSTGGLRGEQYF
TGTGCCAGCAGTAGGAGCACCGGGGGACTAAGGGGCGAGCAGTACTTC
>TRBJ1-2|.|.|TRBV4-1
CASSQVGTDGYTF
TGCGCCAGCAGCCAAGTGGGTACAGATGGCTACACCTTC
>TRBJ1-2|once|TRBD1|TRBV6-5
CASRRQGTGYGYTF
TGTGCCAGCAGAAGACAGGGGACGGGCTATGGCTACACCTTC
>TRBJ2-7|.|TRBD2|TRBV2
CASGLDSGSREQYF
TGTGCCAGCGGCCTTGACAGCGGGAGTCGCGAGCAGTACTTC
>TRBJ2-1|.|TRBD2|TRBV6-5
CASSYSGAGKQFF
TGTGCCAGCAGTTACTCAGGAGCGGGAAAGCAGTTCTTC
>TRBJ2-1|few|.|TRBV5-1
CASSLAEQANNEQFF
TGCGCCAGCAGCTTGGCCGAACAGGCCAACAATGAGCAGTTCTTC
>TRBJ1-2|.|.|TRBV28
CASSPGGSNYGYTF
TGTGCCAGCAGTCCCGGGGGGAGTAACTATGGCTACACCTTC
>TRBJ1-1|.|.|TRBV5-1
CASSARGQVEAFF
TGCGCCAGCAGCGCCAGGGGCCAGGTTGAAGCTTTCTTT
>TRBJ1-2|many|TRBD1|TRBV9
CASSVESSGGGYGYTF
TGTGCCAGCAGCGTAGAATCGTCAGGGGGCGGCTATGGCTACACCTTC
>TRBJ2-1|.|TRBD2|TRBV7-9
CASSLGGAESSYNEQFF
TGTGCCAGCAGCCTCGGGGGGGCAGAGTCCTCCTACAATGAGCAGTTCTTC
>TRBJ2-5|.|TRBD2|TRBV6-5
CASIPSGSTAQYF
TGTGCCAGCATACCTAGCGGGAGTACGGCCCAGTACTTC
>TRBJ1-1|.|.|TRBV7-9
CASSLGTEAFF
TGTGCCAGCAGCCTTGGGACAGAAGCTTTCTTT
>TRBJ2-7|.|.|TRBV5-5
CASRLDSYEQYF
TGTGCCAGCAGACTGGACTCCTACGAGCAGTACTTC
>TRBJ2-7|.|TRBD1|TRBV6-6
CASSRGQAYEQYF
TGTGCCAGCAGTCGCGGACAGGCCTACGAGCAGTACTTC
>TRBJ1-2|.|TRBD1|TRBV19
CASSISRGRSYGYTF
TGTGCCAGTAGTATAAGCAGGGGGCGGAGCTATGGCTACACCTTC
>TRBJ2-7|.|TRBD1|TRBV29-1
CSVEDRMRGLSEQYF
TGCAGCGTTGAAGATCGAATGAGGGGGCTTAGCGAGCAGTACTTC
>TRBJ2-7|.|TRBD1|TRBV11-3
CASSPGQGFGEQYF
TGTGCCAGCAGCCCAGGACAGGGGTTCGGCGAGCAGTACTTC
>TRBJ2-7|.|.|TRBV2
CASRQGPYEQYF
TGTGCCAGCAGACAGGGACCCTACGAGCAGTACTTC
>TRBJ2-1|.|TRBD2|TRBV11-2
CASSLATSGRNYNEQFF
TGTGCCAGCAGCTTAGCAACTAGCGGGAGAAATTACAATGAGCAGTTCTTC
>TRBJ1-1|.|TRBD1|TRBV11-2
CASSPRQGLNTEAFF
TGTGCCAGCAGCCCTAGACAGGGGCTGAACACTGAAGCTTTCTTT
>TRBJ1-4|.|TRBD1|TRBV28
CASSSGQGKFATNEKLFF
TGTGCCAGCAGTTCCGGACAGGGTAAGTTCGCAACTAATGAAAAACTGTTTTTT
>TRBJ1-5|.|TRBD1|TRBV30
CAWSYRTGYSNQPQHF
TGTGCCTGGAGTTACCGGACAGGATATAGCAATCAGCCCCAGCATTTT
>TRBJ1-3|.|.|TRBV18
CASSPPSGDSGNTIYF
TGTGCCAGCTCACCACCCTCGGGAGACTCTGGAAACACCATATATTTT
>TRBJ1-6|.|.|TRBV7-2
CASTIKSDSPLHF
TGTGCCAGCACCATTAAGTCGGATTCACCCCTCCACTTT
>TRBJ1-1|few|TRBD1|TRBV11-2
CASSYSGGMAEAFF
TGTGCCAGCAGCTACTCAGGGGGCATGGCTGAAGCTTTCTTT
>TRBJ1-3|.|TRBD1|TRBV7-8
CASSLGQGDTIYF
TGTGCCAGCAGCTTGGGACAGGGGGACACCATATATTTT
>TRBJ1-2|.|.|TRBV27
CASSPDSRYGYTF
TGTGCCAGCAGCCCGGACAGCCGCTATGGCTACACCTTC
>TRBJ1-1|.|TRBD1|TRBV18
CASSPRDREAFF
TGTGCCAGCTCACCCAGGGACAGGGAAGCTTTCTTT
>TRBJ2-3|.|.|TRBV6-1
CASSEGPTDTQYF
TGTGCCAGCAGTGAAGGGCCCACAGATACGCAGTATTTT
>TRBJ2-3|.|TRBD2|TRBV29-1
CSVAGTSGSTDTQYF
TGCAGCGTAGCCGGGACTAGCGGGAGCACAGATACGCAGTATTTT
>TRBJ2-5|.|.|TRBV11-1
CASSKRGQETQYF
TGTGCCAGCAGCAAAAGGGGCCAAGAGACCCAGTACTTC
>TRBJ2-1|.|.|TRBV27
CASSQGTHNEQFF
TGTGCCAGCAGCCAGGGGACACACAATGAGCAGTTCTTC
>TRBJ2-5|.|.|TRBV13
CASSFRGNLETQYF
TGTGCCAGCAGCTTCAGGGGAAATTTAGAGACCCAGTACTTC
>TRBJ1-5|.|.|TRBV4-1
CASSQAVANQPQHF
TGCGCCAGCAGCCAAGCGGTAGCCAATCAGCCCCAGCATTTT
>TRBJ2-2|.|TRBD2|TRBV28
CASQTSGRAGELFF
TGTGCCAGCCAGACTAGCGGGAGGGCCGGGGAGCTGTTTTTT
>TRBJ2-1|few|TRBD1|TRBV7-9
CASSYRGHEQFF
TGTGCCAGCAGCTACAGGGGGCATGAGCAGTTCTTC
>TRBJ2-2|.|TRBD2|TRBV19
CASSIAGGYTGELFF
TGTGCCAGTAGTATTGCGGGAGGTTACACCGGGGAGCTGTTTTTT
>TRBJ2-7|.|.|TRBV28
CASRRDLFQGEQYF
TGTGCCAGCAGACGCGACTTGTTCCAGGGGGAGCAGTACTTC
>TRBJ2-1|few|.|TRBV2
CASSASGVPTYNEQFF
TGTGCCAGCAGTGCGTCGGGAGTCCCCACCTACAATGAGCAGTTCTTC
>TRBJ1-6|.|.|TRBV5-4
CASSRGDYNSPLHF
TGTGCCAGCAGCCGTGGAGACTATAATTCACCCCTCCACTTT
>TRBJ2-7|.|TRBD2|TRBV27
CASRDIAGDEQYF
TGTGCCAGCAGAGATATAGCGGGAGACGAGCAGTACTTC
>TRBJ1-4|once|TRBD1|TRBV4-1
CASSRSGTGDEKLFF
TGCGCCAGCAGCCGGTCCGGGACAGGGGATGAAAAACTGTTTTTT
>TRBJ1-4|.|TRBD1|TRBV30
CASDDRGGSEKLFF
TGTGCCTCGGACGACAGGGGTGGAAGTGAAAAACTGTTTTTT
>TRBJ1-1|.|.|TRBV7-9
CASSSGGRNTEAFF
TGTGCCAGCAGCAGCGGGGGCAGAAACACTGAAGCTTTCTTT
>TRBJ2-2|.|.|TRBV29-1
CSATGSTGELFF
TGCAGCGCGACGGGATCCACCGGGGAGCTGTTTTTT
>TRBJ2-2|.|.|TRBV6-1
CASTEGVAGELFF
TGTGCCAGCACCGAGGGAGTAGCCGGGGAGCTGTTTTTT
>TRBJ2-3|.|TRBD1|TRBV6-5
CASTPGQGADTQYF
TGTGCCAGCACCCCGGGACAGGGGGCAGATACGCAGTATTTT
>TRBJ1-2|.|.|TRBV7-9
CASTPGQVLDGYTF
TGTGCCAGTACTCCGGGACAAGTCCTAGATGGCTACACCTTC
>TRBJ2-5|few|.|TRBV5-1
CASSPPLRRPGAQYF
TGCGCCAGCAGCCCCCCCCTTAGACGCCCAGGGGCCCAGTACTTC
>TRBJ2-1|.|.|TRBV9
CASSVDGWGVNEQFF
TGTGCCAGCAGCGTAGACGGGTGGGGGGTCAATGAGCAGTTCTTC